The source of this TCR beta chain is a study of cytotoxic CD8 clonotypes in ibrutinib-treated CLL. The overall study: By median around 70 months, 12 had progressed and about 15 stayed remitted; responses had been 2 complete and approximately 24 partial. Regarding the study as a whole: Baseline clonality, above age-matched healthy donor levels, tracked circulating CD8+ T-cell counts.

Concerning this clone: Its antigen is unidentified.

Method: immunoSEQ multiplex PCR; TCRdb's copy keeps in-frame clones and lacks some. The repertoire includes 50,000 to 65,000 clones, roughly 70% of them detected once, and 43% sits in the top ten. V was clipped by 1 base and J by 5 bases; unmatched bases: 5. The V gene's germline CDR1 is SGHNT and CDR2 YENEEA. The CDR3 sequence is 16 residues long. The receptor's source is a human donor with chronic lymphocytic leukemia. This sample comprised PBMCs, obtained after 12 months of ibrutinib treatment. This chain joins TRBV11-3 and TRBJ2-2, with 9 bases matching TRBD2. The CDR3 region has the DNA TGTGCCAGCAGCTTAGGGGGACTAGCAGGGACCGGGGAGCTGTTTTTT. This gives the protein CASSLGGLAGTGELFF.